The 23 T cell receptor beta chains reported below all come from one sample, sequenced in a study of shared clonotypes between healthy human individuals. The protocol was immunoSEQ multiplex PCR, while the TCRdb copy is restricted to in-frame clones and leaves out a portion. The table lists under 2.5 million clones, 85% to 95% of them singletons. Sequenced input: naive CD4+ T cells from PBMCs. Described subset: CD45RA+ positively selected. Every receptor here comes from a young man in good health. Some clones in this sample may be carry-over from other donors' samples.

About this clone itself: This same CDR3 is encoded by further DNA sequences in the sample. The CDR3 DNA is TGTGCCAGCAGCTTGGGTAGGGAACAAGAGACCCAGTACTTC. Translating gives CASSLGREQETQYF. The chain employs TRBV5-4 and TRBJ2-5; D remains unclear. CDR1 is SGHNT, CDR2 YYREEE, per germline (reference sequence). The V end was cut by 0 bases, the J end by 2 bases, with 8 bases between. The CDR3 loop spans 14 amino acids.

This clone appeared once. The V and J genes are TRBV18 and TRBJ2-3, with D tentatively TRBD2 (5 bases). V lost 4 bases and J 4 bases, leaving 9 bases between the germline ends. Germline CDR1 is KGHSH and CDR2 is LQKENI. The CDR3 consists of 13 residues. The CDR3 region is CASSLPGADTQYF. The DNA for the CDR3 is TGTGCCAGCTCACTGCCCGGGGCAGATACGCAGTATTTT.

The CDR3 DNA reads as TGTGCCAGCAGCTTAGTCTGGGCAGGGAAGGTCCACGAGCAGTACTTC. Protein product: CASSLVWAGKVHEQYF. This chain connects TRBV11-2 to TRBJ2-7; D might be TRBD1 (5 bases). CDR1 SGHAT and CDR2 FQNNGV come from the germline V gene. V shed 1 base and J shed 5 bases, with 18 bases lying between them. This CDR3 has 16 amino acids.

V and J are TRBV4-2 and TRBJ1-5; possibly TRBD1 for D (5 bases). The CDR3 is 15 residues long. In germline, CDR1 is LGHNA, CDR2 YNFKEQ. V was pared by 3 bases and J by 1 base, with 10 bases between. CDR3 sequence reads: CASSHGGRSNQPQHF. In DNA, the CDR3 is TGTGCCAGCAGCCACGGGGGACGGAGCAATCAGCCCCAGCATTTT.

This clone has just one count. For the CDR3, the DNA is TGTGCCAGCAGTTCCCCCGCCCGAGGGCCCTATGGCTACACCTTC. The encoded protein is CASSSPARGPYGYTF. V is TRBV27 and J is TRBJ1-2; no clear D. V was trimmed by 4 bases and J by 4 bases, leaving 16 bases between them. CDR1 and CDR2 from the germline V gene are MNHEY and SMNVEV (reference sequence). The CDR3 length is 15 residues.

The V gene is TRBV7-3, the J gene TRBJ2-7; possibly TRBD1 for D (5 bases). CDR1 and CDR2 from the germline V gene are SGHTA and FQGTGA. CDR3 length: 14 amino acids. Trimming left V 5 bases short and J 1 base short, with 12 bases between. CDR3 DNA: TGTGCCAGCAGCCCACGGGCAGGGTCCTACGAGCAGTACTTC. Translation: CASSPRAGSYEQYF. Complete variable domain (other parts from reference TRBV7-3 and TRBJ2-7): GAGVSQTPSNKVTEKGKYVELRCDPISGHTALYWYRQSLGQGPEFLIYFQGTGAADDSGLPNDRFFAVRPEGSVSTLKIQRTERGDSAVYLCASSPRAGSYEQYFGPGTRLTVT.

CDR3 amino acids: CASSLTRLTGNDSPLHF. The CDR3 coding sequence is TGTGCCAGCAGTTTAACCCGGTTGACAGGGAACGATTCACCCCTCCACTTT. This chain connects TRBV28 to TRBJ1-6; 7 nucleotides line up with TRBD1. V trimming: 2 bases; J trimming: 8 bases; junction bases outside the gene matches: 12. CDR3 size: 17 residues. Germline V gene sequence: CDR1 MDHEN, CDR2 SYDVKM.

The chain carries TRBV7-2 and TRBJ2-7; no reliable D call. V shed 5 bases and J shed 7 bases, with 12 bases lying between them. Germline V gives CDR1 SGHTA, CDR2 FQGNSA. The CDR3 runs 12 residues. The CDR3 DNA follows: TGTGCCAGCAGCCCGAATGTGTGGGAGCAGTACTTC. Its protein product is CASSPNVWEQYF.

The J gene is TRBJ2-1, the V gene TRBV7-3, with 8 bases aligning to TRBD2. Per germline, CDR1 SGHTA and CDR2 FQGTGA. The CDR3 length is 15 residues. V shed 0 bases and J 8 bases; nucleotides not matched to a gene: 6. This chain's CDR3 is CASSLTPGGGDEQFF. The CDR3 DNA follows: TGTGCCAGCAGCTTAACCCCCGGGGGGGGCGATGAGCAGTTCTTC.

The J gene is TRBJ2-5, the V gene TRBV25-1, with a weak D call TRBD1 (6 bases). The CDR3 covers 13 residues. V dropped 7 bases and J dropped 0 bases, with 9 bases sitting between them. Germline V CDR1 and CDR2: MGHDK, SYGVNS. CDR3 in DNA: TGTGCCAGCAAAAGGACAGACCAAGAGACCCAGTACTTC. Residues: CASKRTDQETQYF.

The chain combines TRBV5-1 with TRBJ2-7; perhaps TRBD1 as D (5 bases). The CDR3 runs to 15 residues. Germline CDR1 is SGHRS and CDR2 is YFSETQ. Trimming shortened V by 4 bases and J by 2 bases, and 16 bases separated the two germline ends. The chain's CDR3 is CASSLLQAGTYEQYF. For the CDR3, the DNA is TGCGCCAGCAGCCTATTACAGGCCGGAACCTACGAGCAGTACTTC. Together with reference TRBV5-1 and TRBJ2-7, the CDR3 gives the full variable domain: KAGVTQTPRYLIKTRGQQVTLSCSPISGHRSVSWYQQTPGQGLQFLFEYFSETQRNKGNFPGRFSGRQFSNSRSEMNVSTLELGDSALYLCASSLLQAGTYEQYFGPGTRLTVT.

This chain uses TRBV27 with TRBJ1-2, with D unresolved. This CDR3 is built from 17 residues. The V end lost 8 bases, the J end lost 4 bases, and 26 bases lay between the germline ends. CDR1 and CDR2 (germline): MNHEY, SMNVEV (reference sequence). The CDR3: CASLPLPGSRKTYGYTF. Here the CDR3 DNA reads TGTGCCAGCTTACCACTACCGGGCTCAAGGAAGACCTATGGCTACACCTTC.

In its sample, this clone was seen once. The J gene is TRBJ2-1, the V gene TRBV19, with a possible D match to TRBD2 (6 bases). Germline values: CDR1 LNHDA, CDR2 SQIVND (reference sequence). The CDR3 loop spans 17 amino acids. Trimming shortened V by 6 bases and J by 6 bases, and 24 bases separated the two germline ends. Written as DNA, the CDR3 is TGTGCCAGTAGAGTTAAGAGTGAGCGGGTGCTATCCAATGAGCAGTTCTTC. Its protein is CASRVKSERVLSNEQFF.

The rearrangement links TRBV15 to TRBJ2-1, with 12 bases lining up with TRBD2. The length of the CDR3 is 17 residues. Trimming took 3 bases from V and 2 from J; bases not matched to a gene: 5. Germline CDR1 LNHNV, CDR2 YYDKDF (reference sequence). This chain's CDR3 is CATSRGASGRAYNEQFF. In DNA, the CDR3 is TGTGCCACCAGCAGGGGCGCTAGCGGGAGGGCCTACAATGAGCAGTTCTTC.

This clone appeared once. This rearrangement joins TRBV4-1 to TRBJ1-4; a possible D gene is TRBD1 (5 bases). V gave up 4 bases and J gave up 0 bases, with 9 bases separating them. CDR1 and CDR2 from the germline V gene are MGHRA and YSYEKL. This CDR3 spans 15 amino acids. CDR3 nucleotides: TGCGCCAGCAGCCCTCAGGGTGCAACTAATGAAAAACTGTTTTTT. Protein: CASSPQGATNEKLFF.

The genes are TRBV27 and TRBJ1-1; the D gene is possibly TRBD1 (5 bases). The CDR3 sequence is 15 residues long. With 6 bases removed from V and 4 bases from J, the gap between germline ends came to 18 bases. CDR1 and CDR2 from the germline V gene are MNHEY and SMNVEV (reference sequence). CDR3 nucleotide sequence: TGTGCCAGCAGCACAAGCGGCGCCGGGGGCACTGAAGCTTTCTTT. Protein product: CASSTSGAGGTEAFF.

This chain uses TRBV4-1 with TRBJ1-3, with D possibly being TRBD1 (5 bases). The CDR3 is 14 amino acids. The germline CDR1 and CDR2 sequences are MGHRA and YSYEKL. Trimming removed 4 bases from V and 8 bases from J, with 15 bases in between. The CDR3 coding sequence is TGCGCCAGCAGCCCAAGACATGGGGGGGACACCATATATTTT. It codes for CASSPRHGGDTIYF.

J is TRBJ2-1 and V is TRBV7-3, with D possibly being TRBD2 (6 bases). V lost 0 bases to trimming and J lost 2 bases, with 11 bases between them. The CDR3 has 16 residues. Looked up from germline, CDR1 is SGHTA and CDR2 is FQGTGA. DNA for the CDR3: TGTGCCAGCAGCTTAACCCTACTAGCAGCCTACAATGAGCAGTTCTTC. Protein product: CASSLTLLAAYNEQFF. The full variable domain, with the rest looked up from reference TRBV7-3 and TRBJ2-1, is GAGVSQTPSNKVTEKGKYVELRCDPISGHTALYWYRQSLGQGPEFLIYFQGTGAADDSGLPNDRFFAVRPEGSVSTLKIQRTERGDSAVYLCASSLTLLAAYNEQFFGPGTRLTVL.

Details on this clone: This CDR3 fails to terminate in the conserved phenylalanine or tryptophan, so it likely reflects a read error. The chain carries TRBV5-1 and TRBJ1-1, with a tentative D call TRBD1 (6 bases). The CDR3 consists of 14 residues. Germline values: CDR1 SGHRS, CDR2 YFSETQ. Trimming took off 4 bases at V and 4 bases at J, with 14 bases between the two ends. CDR3 DNA sequence: TGCGCCAGCAGCGACACAGGGTGGGTCACTGAAGCTTTCTCT. Its translation: CASSDTGWVTEAFS.

The V and J genes are TRBV5-1 and TRBJ2-2; D may be TRBD1 (5 bases). The CDR3 is 16 amino acids. CDR1 is SGHRS, CDR2 YFSETQ, per germline. V lost 3 bases and J 0 bases, leaving 12 bases between the germline ends. The CDR3 region has the DNA TGCGCCAGCAGCTCAGGTGAAGGGGCGAACACCGGGGAGCTGTTTTTT. Protein product: CASSSGEGANTGELFF.

The V call is TRBV5-4, the J call TRBJ1-1; D ambiguous. The V gene lost 0 bases and the J gene lost 0 bases, with 9 bases spanning the gap. CDR1 is SGHNT and CDR2 is YYREEE in the germline V gene (reference sequence). The CDR3 covers 15 residues. The CDR3 reads CASSLDSIMNTEAFF. CDR3 bases: TGTGCCAGCAGCTTGGACAGTATCATGAACACTGAAGCTTTCTTT.

The gene calls are TRBV5-1 and TRBJ2-2, with D possibly being TRBD1 (5 bases). This CDR3 is 15 amino acids long. CDR1 and CDR2 (germline): SGHRS, YFSETQ. V lost 4 bases to trimming and J lost 1 base, with 11 bases between them. CDR3 region: CASSLFQGNTGELFF. The CDR3 DNA reads TGCGCCAGCAGCCTTTTTCAGGGGAACACCGGGGAGCTGTTTTTT.

This clone was seen only once. At one end, the junction sequence differs from germline, possibly due to a read error. This sequence joins TRBV4-1 and TRBJ1-1; the D is unclear. The CDR3 extends over 14 amino acids. Germline V lookup: CDR1 MGHRA, CDR2 YSYEKL. CDR3 sequence (DNA): TGCGCCAGCAGCCAAGAGGCGCGCCGCCCGGATGGTGTCTTT. Translated, it gives CASSQEARRPDGVF.